One T cell receptor (beta chain) is described in this entry. The antigen this receptor binds is unknown. Per-base quality was not reported, and no clone a single base away is much larger than it. TCRbeta CDR3 regions were sequenced with the immunoSEQ Assay. After extraction, genomic DNA underwent amplification by bias-controlled multiplex PCR, followed by high-throughput sequencing. The original pipeline was this. Collapsing and filtering of sequences were performed to quantify the absolute abundance of each unique TCRbeta CDR3 region. T cell fraction was estimated by normalizing TCRbeta template counts to usable DNA, which was measured by amplifying reference genes present in all nucleated cells. Repertoire TCRs were annotated as SARS-CoV-2-specific when V gene, CDR3 amino acid sequence and J gene were exactly matched to a known reactive TCR set. The reference SARS-CoV-2 TCR set was derived from MIRA and filtered for enrichment in COVID-19-positive ImmuneCODE repertoires, a step that removed public or cross-reactive TCRs. Using the MIRA antigens, annotated TCRs were further analysed by specific ORF or by position within an ORF. Depth was the summed frequency of annotated unique rearrangements, while breadth was defined as annotated unique rearrangements over total unique productive rearrangements. Two-sided Wilcoxon rank-sum tests were used to compare TCR breadth between groups. Here the immuneACCESS table is served through TCRdb, limited to in-frame sequences with V and J called. Missing clones are a known gap in these copies; in checked studies unresolved V genes cover under half, and the rest lacks a known reason. From that table come the V and J calls and clone size; the DNA was used to work out D and trimming. The sample table contains about 350,000 clones; only one count was recorded for approximately 86% of them. Around 10% of the sample is held by the ten biggest clonotypes.

The data were obtained in a study of Ad26.COV2.S vaccination and SARS-CoV-2 variants (dated by TCRdb to the early 2020s). Context from the whole study: Donors in the vaccine arm were drawn from COV1001, a phase I-IIa trial of Ad26.COV2.S in healthy adults that was multicentre, randomized, double-blind and placebo-controlled. Ad26.COV2.S was administered intramuscularly at a dose of 5x10^10 or 1x10^11 viral particles, either as one shot or as two shots given 56 days apart. Throughout the experiments and outcome assessment, investigators stayed blinded to trial group allocation. TCRbeta repertoire sequencing was used to assess the specificity and breadth of SARS-CoV-2-reactive T cell receptors after Ad26.COV2.S vaccination. Trial participants were randomized into five groups of five: low-dose or high-dose Ad26.COV2.S given once or twice, or placebo on both occasions. The TCR-sequenced set comprised approximately 32 samples: some 20 Ad26.COV2.S vaccine recipients, 5 placebo recipients and 8 SARS-CoV-2 convalescent individuals. The full study reports these points: Comparable non-spike TCR breadth was observed between vaccine and placebo recipients, consistent with only spike being contained in the vaccine. Compared with placebo recipients, Ad26.COV2.S recipients showed higher spike-specific TCR breadth (P = 0.0014). According to the authors, total T cell responses may have been underestimated by the TCR breadth and depth analyses. After vaccination, substantial breadth of spike-specific CD8+ and CD4+ T cell responses was reported. The study lacked the statistical power to compare responses across vaccine doses or regimens.

The CDR3 spans 16 residues, from the cysteine through the phenylalanine. Just CDR3 DNA is preserved here, 48 bases in frame from base 1. For CDR1 and CDR2, the germline V gene lists SGHTA and FQGNSA. V ends up 3 bases short and J 4 bases short, with an unmatched junction base count of 7. The treatment or condition label on this specimen signifies: over 15 received Ad26.COV2.S at low or high dose, single or two shots; roughly five received placebo; per-sample allocation not given. For vaccine and placebo recipients, repertoires were sequenced using samples collected on day 63 after the first injection. In Cohort 1b, more than 20 adults aged 18-55 years were enrolled at a single site in Boston, USA, between 29 July and 7 August 2020. As a vaccine, Ad26.COV2.S was a replication-incompetent adenovirus type 26 vector that expressed a prefusion-stabilized SARS-CoV-2 spike protein derived from the original Wuhan strain.

Material: peripheral blood, obtained in a trial of Ad26.COV2.S vaccine versus placebo. The receptor comes from a person aged 18 to 65 who received the Ad26.COV2.S COVID-19 vaccine or a placebo. The chain was built from TRBV7-2 and TRBJ2-3; 10 central nucleotides agree with TRBD2. The DNA is TGTGCCAGCAGCTTGGTTGAGCGGGGGGGCGCAGATACGCAGTATTTT. This translates into CASSLVERGGADTQYF. Beyond the CDR3, the reference TRBV7-2 and TRBJ2-3 genes provide the residues; the full variable domain reads: GAGVSQSPSNKVTEKGKDVELRCDPISGHTALYWYRQSLGQGLEFLIYFQGNSAPDKSGLPSDRFSAERTGGSVSTLTIQRTQQEDSAVYLCASSLVERGGADTQYFGPGTRLTVL.